Here is one TCR beta chain with its context. The data derive from a study of blood T cell repertoires in COVID-19. The wider study: Sources were T cells, B-cell-depleted T cells, or PBMCs; the material itself was cDNA or gDNA.

The CDR3 extends over 16 amino acids. V was pared by 3 bases and J by 2 bases, with 13 bases between. Looked up from germline, CDR1 is SGHVS and CDR2 is FQNEAQ. Here immunoSEQ multiplex PCR was the method, and the copy in TCRdb shows in-frame clones only, minus some. The sample lists about 220,000 clones; roughly 88% were seen once. V usage is TRBV7-8 and J usage is TRBJ1-4; D call uncertain. The sequence was collected from a man aged 25-45 years who had recovered from COVID-19. The source material was peripheral blood. The CDR3 spells CASSFPPAGTNEKLFF. CDR3 bases: TGTGCCAGCAGCTTCCCCCCGGCGGGGACTAATGAAAAACTGTTTTTT.